The next 5 T cell receptor beta chains were all read from a single sample in a study of T cells in Graves' hyperthyroidism and ophthalmopathy. Amplification of TCR beta CDR3 regions was performed using RNA transcripts as template. The HTBI set primed first-round TCR CDR3 RT-PCR. Using its own MiXCR run on the multiplex PCR reads, TCRdb lists one record per CDR3 protein. The repertoire consists of about 350,000 distinct CDR3 sequences, with around 14% occurring once and the leading ten covering under 30%. Sequenced material: blood. The receptors derive from a woman under 40 with Graves' hyperthyroidism.

V and J are TRBV20-1 and TRBJ1-5, with D uncertain. The CDR3 is 14 residues long. V lost 0 bases to trimming and J lost 5 bases, with 11 bases between them. The V gene's germline CDR1 is DFQATT and CDR2 SNEGSKA (reference sequence). This CDR3 is CSARESKSHQPQHF. The CDR3, as DNA: TGCAGTGCTAGAGAAAGTAAATCCCATCAGCCCCAGCATTTT.

The chain has TRBV9 and TRBJ1-2; tentative D call: TRBD1 (6 bases). Germline V gene sequence: CDR1 SGDLS, CDR2 YYNGEE. This CDR3 contains 15 residues. V dropped 3 bases and J dropped 2 bases, with 14 bases sitting between them. The CDR3 here is CASSDLQGSNYGYTF. Written as DNA, the CDR3 is TGTGCCAGCAGCGACCTACAGGGTTCCAACTATGGCTACACCTTC. The full variable domain, with the rest looked up from reference TRBV9 and TRBJ1-2, is DSGVTQTPKHLITATGQRVTLRCSPRSGDLSVYWYQQSLDQGLQFLIQYYNGEERAKGNILERFSAQQFPDLHSELNLSSLELGDSALYFCASSDLQGSNYGYTFGSGTRLTVV.

The table lists this clonotype with many counts. The chain combines TRBV7-2 with TRBJ2-5; the D call may be TRBD1 or TRBD2 (5 bases each). Germline assignment: CDR1 SGHTA and CDR2 FQGNSA. The V end was cut by 2 bases, the J end by 7 bases, with 17 bases between. The CDR3 spans 15 residues. The CDR3 sequence: CASSLRSGIQGTQYF. The CDR3 nucleotides are TGTGCCAGCAGCTTAAGGTCGGGGATCCAGGGGACCCAGTACTTC.

This clonotype was counted at least ten times. CDR3 region: CASSQDLGTDTQYF. In nucleotides, the CDR3 is TGTGCCAGCAGCCAAGATCTGGGCACAGATACGCAGTATTTT. The genes are TRBV14 and TRBJ2-3; D call uncertain. Looked up from germline, CDR1 is SGHDN and CDR2 is FVKESK. V was clipped by 0 bases and J by 1 base, with 5 bases between them. The length of the CDR3 is 14 residues.

There are many counts of this clonotype. V is TRBV7-9 and J is TRBJ2-7, with 9 bases aligning to TRBD1. CDR1 SEHNR and CDR2 FQNEAQ come from the germline V gene (reference sequence). The junction had 13 bases not matched to a gene; V was cut back by 4 bases and J by 6 bases. The CDR3 sequence is 16 residues long. In DNA, the CDR3 is TGTGCCAGCAGCTCCGATCCAGGGACAGGGCTAAGCGAGCAGTACTTC. Translating gives CASSSDPGTGLSEQYF. Complete variable domain (other parts from reference TRBV7-9 and TRBJ2-7): DTGVSQNPRHKITKRGQNVTFRCDPISEHNRLYWYRQTLGQGPEFLTYFQNEAQLEKSRLLSDRFSAERPKGSFSTLEIQRTEQGDSAMYLCASSSDPGTGLSEQYFGPGTRLTVT.